The 8 T cell receptor beta chains below were found in one sample sequenced in a study of T cell responses to AZD1222 COVID-19 vaccine. Libraries were prepared by immunoSEQ multiplex PCR; TCRdb keeps only in-frame clonotypes and omits some of them. The table shows roughly 120,000 clones, with around nine tenths occurring only once. This material consisted of peripheral blood, taken on day 0 of AZD1222 vaccination. These receptors all come from an adult in good health.

This chain links TRBV7-3 with TRBJ2-7, with TRBD1 as a possible D gene (6 bases). There are 13 residues in the CDR3. Looked up from germline, CDR1 is SGHTA and CDR2 is FQGTGA. The V and J ends lost 3 bases and 3 bases respectively, with 9 bases between them. The CDR3 region is CASSFSGDYEQYF. CDR3 coding DNA: TGTGCCAGCAGCTTCTCAGGGGACTACGAGCAGTACTTC.

CDR3 amino acids: CATAQQGVNTEAFF. The DNA for the CDR3 is TGTGCCACCGCACAACAGGGTGTGAACACTGAAGCTTTCTTT. The chain recombines TRBV19 with TRBJ1-1; a possible D gene is TRBD1 (6 bases). V gave up 10 bases and J gave up 0 bases, with 15 bases separating them. The CDR3 consists of 14 residues. Germline lookup yields CDR1 LNHDA and CDR2 SQIVND (reference sequence).

The chain links TRBV25-1 to TRBJ2-7; the D call may be TRBD1 or TRBD2 (5 bases each). V was cut by 2 bases and J by 2 bases, with 13 bases left in between. The CDR3 consists of 15 residues. Germline lookup yields CDR1 MGHDK and CDR2 SYGVNS. CDR3 sequence reads: CASSEIRLGAYEQYF. CDR3 in DNA: TGTGCCAGCAGTGAAATTAGGCTGGGGGCCTACGAGCAGTACTTC.

This clone was detected a few times. This sequence joins TRBV6-1 and TRBJ1-5, with D tentatively TRBD1 (5 bases). The ends were cut back, 4 bases at V and 0 bases at J, with 10 bases in the middle. The CDR3 extends over 15 amino acids. Germline lookup yields CDR1 MNHNS and CDR2 SASEGT. In nucleotides, the CDR3 is TGTGCCAGCAGTGTAGCTGGGGCTAGCAATCAGCCCCAGCATTTT. Amino acids: CASSVAGASNQPQHF.

The gene calls are TRBV19 and TRBJ1-1; 7 nucleotides match TRBD1. V was clipped by 6 bases and J by 6 bases; unmatched bases: 10. Germline V gene data show CDR1 as LNHDA and CDR2 as SQIVND (reference sequence). The CDR3 sequence is 14 residues long. DNA for the CDR3: TGTGCCAGTAGCAGGGCTGGGGGGACAGCTGAAGCTTTCTTT. Its protein product is CASSRAGGTAEAFF.

The chain employs TRBV5-8 and TRBJ1-2; D is ambiguous. V was cut by 6 bases and J by 0 bases, with 18 bases left in between. This CDR3 is 16 amino acids long. CDR1 and CDR2 (germline): SGHTS, YDEGEE. This CDR3 reads CASKAAWGSANYGYTF. In nucleotides, the CDR3 is TGTGCCAGCAAGGCAGCATGGGGATCGGCTAACTATGGCTACACCTTC.

This clone has a single count. Other DNA sequences in the sample encode the same CDR3. The genes are TRBV3-1 (or the pseudogene TRBV3-2) and TRBJ1-5; 7 bases align to TRBD1. This CDR3 has 14 amino acids. After removal of 1 base from V and 5 bases from J, the junction contained 2 bases not matched to a gene. Germline V gene sequence: CDR1 LGHDT, CDR2 YNNKEL (reference sequence). CDR3 region: CASSQGQGDQPQHF. CDR3 nucleotide sequence: TGTGCCAGCAGCCAAGGGCAGGGGGATCAGCCCCAGCATTTT.

J is TRBJ2-5 and V is TRBV9; unclear D gene. Germline V gene data show CDR1 as SGDLS and CDR2 as YYNGEE. This CDR3 has 13 amino acids. V lost 4 bases to trimming and J lost 5 bases, with 12 bases between them. The CDR3 loop is CASSPLVSETQYF. In DNA form, the CDR3 reads TGTGCCAGCAGCCCCCTAGTGAGCGAGACCCAGTACTTC.